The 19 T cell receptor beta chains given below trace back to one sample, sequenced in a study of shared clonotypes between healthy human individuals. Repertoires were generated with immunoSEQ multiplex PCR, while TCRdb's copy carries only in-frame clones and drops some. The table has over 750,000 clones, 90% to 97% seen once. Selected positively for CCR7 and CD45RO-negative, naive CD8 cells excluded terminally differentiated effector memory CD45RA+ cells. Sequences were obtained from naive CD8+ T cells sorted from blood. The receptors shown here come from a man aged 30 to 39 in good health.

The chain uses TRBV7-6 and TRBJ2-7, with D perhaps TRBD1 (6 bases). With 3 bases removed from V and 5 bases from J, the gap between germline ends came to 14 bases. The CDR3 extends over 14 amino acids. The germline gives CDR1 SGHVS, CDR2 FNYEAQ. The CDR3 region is CASSLRRGDHEQYF. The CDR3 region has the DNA TGTGCCAGCAGCTTGCGCAGGGGAGACCACGAGCAGTACTTC. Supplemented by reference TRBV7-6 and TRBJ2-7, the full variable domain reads GAGVSQSPRYKVTKRGQDVALRCDPISGHVSLYWYRQALGQGPEFLTYFNYEAQQDKSGLPNDRFSAERPEGSISTLTIQRTEQRDSAMYRCASSLRRGDHEQYFGPGTRLTVT.

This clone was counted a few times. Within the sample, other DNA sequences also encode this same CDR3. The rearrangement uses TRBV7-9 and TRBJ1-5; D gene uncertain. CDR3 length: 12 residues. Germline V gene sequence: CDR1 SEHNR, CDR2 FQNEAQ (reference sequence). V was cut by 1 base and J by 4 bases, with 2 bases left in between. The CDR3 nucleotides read TGTGCCAGCAGCTTAGGAAATCAGCCCCAGCATTTT. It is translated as CASSLGNQPQHF. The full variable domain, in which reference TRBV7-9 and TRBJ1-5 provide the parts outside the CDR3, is DTGVSQNPRHKITKRGQNVTFRCDPISEHNRLYWYRQTLGQGPEFLTYFQNEAQLEKSRLLSDRFSAERPKGSFSTLEIQRTEQGDSAMYLCASSLGNQPQHFGDGTRLSIL.

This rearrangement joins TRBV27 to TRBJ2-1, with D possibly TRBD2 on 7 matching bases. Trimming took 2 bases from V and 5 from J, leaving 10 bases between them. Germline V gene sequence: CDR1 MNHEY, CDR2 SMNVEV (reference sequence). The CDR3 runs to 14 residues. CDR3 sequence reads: CASSLAGANNEQFF. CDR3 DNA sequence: TGTGCCAGCAGTTTAGCGGGGGCCAACAATGAGCAGTTCTTC.

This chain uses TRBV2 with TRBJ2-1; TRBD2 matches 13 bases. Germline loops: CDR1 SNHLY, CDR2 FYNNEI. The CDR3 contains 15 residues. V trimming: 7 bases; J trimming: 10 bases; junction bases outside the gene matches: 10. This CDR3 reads CASIHGTSGIGEQFF. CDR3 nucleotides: TGTGCCAGCATTCACGGGACTAGCGGGATAGGAGAGCAGTTCTTC.

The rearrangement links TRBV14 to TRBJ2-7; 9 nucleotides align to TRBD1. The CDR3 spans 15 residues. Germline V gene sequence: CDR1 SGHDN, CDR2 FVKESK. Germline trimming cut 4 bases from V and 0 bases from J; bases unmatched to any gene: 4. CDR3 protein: CASSRGTGSSYEQYF. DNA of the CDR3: TGTGCCAGCAGCCGAGGGACAGGGAGCTCCTACGAGCAGTACTTC.

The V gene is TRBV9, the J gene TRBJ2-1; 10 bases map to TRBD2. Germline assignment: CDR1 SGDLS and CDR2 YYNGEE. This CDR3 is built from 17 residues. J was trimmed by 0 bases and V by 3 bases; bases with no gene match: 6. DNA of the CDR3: TGTGCCAGCAGCGGGACTAGCGGTTTCAGCTCCTACAATGAGCAGTTCTTC. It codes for CASSGTSGFSSYNEQFF.

CDR3 nucleotide sequence: TGCAGCGTGTCCGGGACTAGCGGGAGTGCAGTTTACAATGAGCAGTTCTTC. It encodes CSVSGTSGSAVYNEQFF. The chain carries TRBV29-1 and TRBJ2-1; 14 bases map to TRBD2. Trimming took 6 bases from V and 4 from J; bases not matched to a gene: 11. This CDR3 is 17 amino acids long. Germline V gene sequence: CDR1 SQVTM, CDR2 ANQGSEA.

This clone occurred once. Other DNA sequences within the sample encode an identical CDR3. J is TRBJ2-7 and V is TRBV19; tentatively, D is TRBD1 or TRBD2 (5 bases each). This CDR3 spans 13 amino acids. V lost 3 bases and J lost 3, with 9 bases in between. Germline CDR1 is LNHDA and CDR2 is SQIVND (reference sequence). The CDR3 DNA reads TGTGCCAGTAGTATCAGGGCGGGCTACGAGCAGTACTTC. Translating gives CASSIRAGYEQYF.

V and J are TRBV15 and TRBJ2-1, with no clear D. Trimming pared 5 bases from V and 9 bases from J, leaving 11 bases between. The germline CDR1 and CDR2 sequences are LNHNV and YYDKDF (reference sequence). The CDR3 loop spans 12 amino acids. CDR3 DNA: TGTGCCACCAGCCTTTATACGGGTGAGCAGTTCTTC. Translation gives CATSLYTGEQFF.

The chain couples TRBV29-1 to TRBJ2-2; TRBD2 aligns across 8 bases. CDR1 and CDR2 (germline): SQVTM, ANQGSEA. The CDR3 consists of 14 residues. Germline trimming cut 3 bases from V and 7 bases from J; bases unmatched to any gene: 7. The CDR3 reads CSVEGLGGSGELFF. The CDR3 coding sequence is TGCAGCGTTGAGGGACTAGGAGGCAGCGGGGAGCTGTTTTTT.

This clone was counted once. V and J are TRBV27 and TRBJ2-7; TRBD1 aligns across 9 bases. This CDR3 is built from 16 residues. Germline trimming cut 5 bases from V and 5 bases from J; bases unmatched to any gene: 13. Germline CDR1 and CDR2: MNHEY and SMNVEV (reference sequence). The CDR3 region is CASSHTWDRVLHEQYF. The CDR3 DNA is TGTGCCAGCAGTCACACCTGGGACAGGGTTCTCCACGAGCAGTACTTC.

CDR3 coding DNA: TGTGCCAGCAGCTCGATCGACAGTTCCTACAATGAGCAGTTCTTC. Encoded protein: CASSSIDSSYNEQFF. The V and J genes are TRBV5-4 and TRBJ2-1; TRBD1 might be the D (5 bases). The CDR3 totals 15 residues. CDR1 and CDR2 from the germline V gene are SGHNT and YYREEE (reference sequence). V dropped 3 bases and J dropped 1 base, with 11 bases sitting between them.

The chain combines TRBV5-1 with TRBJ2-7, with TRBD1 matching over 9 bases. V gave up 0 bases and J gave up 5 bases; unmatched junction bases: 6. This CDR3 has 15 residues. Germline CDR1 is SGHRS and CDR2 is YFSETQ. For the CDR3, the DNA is TGCGCCAGCAGCTTGGAGGGGACAGGGAACAACGAGCAGTACTTC. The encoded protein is CASSLEGTGNNEQYF.

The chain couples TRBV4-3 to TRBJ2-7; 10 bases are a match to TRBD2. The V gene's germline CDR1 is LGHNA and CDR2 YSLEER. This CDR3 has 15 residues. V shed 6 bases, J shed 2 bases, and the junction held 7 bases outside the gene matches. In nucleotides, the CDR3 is TGCGCCAGCAGTCGACAAGGGACTAGCGCCTACGAGCAGTACTTC. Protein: CASSRQGTSAYEQYF.

CDR3 nucleotide sequence: TGTGCCATAGCTGAGGGCTCCCAAGAGACCCAGTACTTC. This sequence encodes CAIAEGSQETQYF. J is TRBJ2-5 and V is TRBV10-3; D is possibly TRBD2 (5 bases). The length of the CDR3 is 13 residues. Per the germline V gene, CDR1 is ENHRY and CDR2 is SYGVKD. V was trimmed by 9 bases and J by 1 base, leaving 12 bases between them.

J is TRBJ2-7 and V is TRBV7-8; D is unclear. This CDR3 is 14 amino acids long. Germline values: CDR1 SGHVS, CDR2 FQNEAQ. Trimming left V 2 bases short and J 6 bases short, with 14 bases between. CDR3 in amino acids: CASSLMTSGGEQYF. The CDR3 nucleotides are TGTGCCAGCAGCTTAATGACTTCTGGCGGCGAGCAGTACTTC.

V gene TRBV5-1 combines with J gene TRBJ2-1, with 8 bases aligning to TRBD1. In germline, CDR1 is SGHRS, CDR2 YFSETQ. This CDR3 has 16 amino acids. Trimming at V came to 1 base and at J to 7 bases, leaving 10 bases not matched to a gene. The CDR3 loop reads CASSLFRQGAQNEQFF. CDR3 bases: TGCGCCAGCAGCTTGTTTAGGCAGGGGGCGCAGAATGAGCAGTTCTTC.

CDR3 amino acids: CASSYSPGYNEQFF. CDR3 coding DNA: TGCGCCAGCAGCTACTCCCCGGGGTACAATGAGCAGTTCTTC. The chain links TRBV5-1 to TRBJ2-1, with TRBD2 as a possible D gene (5 bases). The CDR3 loop spans 14 amino acids. Trimming took 3 bases from V and 4 from J, leaving 11 bases between them. Germline CDR1 reads SGHRS; CDR2 reads YFSETQ. The full variable domain, its missing parts supplied by reference TRBV5-1 and TRBJ2-1, is KAGVTQTPRYLIKTRGQQVTLSCSPISGHRSVSWYQQTPGQGLQFLFEYFSETQRNKGNFPGRFSGRQFSNSRSEMNVSTLELGDSALYLCASSYSPGYNEQFFGPGTRLTVL.

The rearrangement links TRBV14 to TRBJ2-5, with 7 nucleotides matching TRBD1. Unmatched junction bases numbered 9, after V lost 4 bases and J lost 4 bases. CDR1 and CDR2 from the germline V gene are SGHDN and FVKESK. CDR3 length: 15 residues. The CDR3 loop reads CASSPRTGRGETQYF. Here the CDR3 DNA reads TGTGCCAGCAGCCCCAGGACAGGCCGCGGAGAGACCCAGTACTTC.